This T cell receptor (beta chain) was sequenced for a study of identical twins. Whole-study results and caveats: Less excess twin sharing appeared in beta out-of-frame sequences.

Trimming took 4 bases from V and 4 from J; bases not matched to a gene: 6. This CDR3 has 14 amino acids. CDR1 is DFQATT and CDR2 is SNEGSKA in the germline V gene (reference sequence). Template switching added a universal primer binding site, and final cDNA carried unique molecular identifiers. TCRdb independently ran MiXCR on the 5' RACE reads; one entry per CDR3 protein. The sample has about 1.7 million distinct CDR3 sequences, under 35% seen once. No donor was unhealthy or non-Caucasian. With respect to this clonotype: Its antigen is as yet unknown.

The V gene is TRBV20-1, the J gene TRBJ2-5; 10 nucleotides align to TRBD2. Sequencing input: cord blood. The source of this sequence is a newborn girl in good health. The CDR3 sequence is CSAISGTSVETQYF. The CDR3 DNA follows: TGCAGTGCTATCTCCGGGACTAGCGTAGAGACCCAGTACTTC.